This T cell receptor (beta chain) stems from a study of OX40 agonist ivuxolimab in advanced cancers. This CDR3 is 14 amino acids long. From germline, CDR1 is SGHRS and CDR2 YFSETQ. V shed 2 bases and J shed 6 bases, with 13 bases lying between them. The repertoire was sequenced with immunoSEQ multiplex PCR; TCRdb's copy has only in-frame clones and lacks some. The sample holds approximately 33,000 clones, around nine tenths seen once. The sequencing here drew on CD4+ or CD8+ T cells sorted from blood, taken in a trial of the OX40 agonist ivuxolimab. The chain has TRBV5-1 and TRBJ2-3, with D tentatively TRBD2 (5 bases). The TCR comes from an adult with an advanced solid tumor such as melanoma, head and neck, liver or kidney cancer. This CDR3 reads CASSLSGEPDTQYF. In nucleotides, the CDR3 is TGCGCCAGCAGCTTAAGCGGTGAGCCCGATACGCAGTATTTT. Together with reference TRBV5-1 and TRBJ2-3, the CDR3 gives the full variable domain: KAGVTQTPRYLIKTRGQQVTLSCSPISGHRSVSWYQQTPGQGLQFLFEYFSETQRNKGNFPGRFSGRQFSNSRSEMNVSTLELGDSALYLCASSLSGEPDTQYFGPGTRLTVL.